The clone carrying this T cell receptor beta chain appeared a few times. This sample was included in a study of shared clonotypes between healthy human individuals. Study-level background: Donors, aged 18 to 49, were a couple of women and three men.

The study drew its donors from healthy HIV-negative adults without recent acute infections or vaccinations. At a deep level, the assay was run. Template amounts of around 270 ng DNA, around 31,000 T cell genomes, were employed in unsorted PBMC replicate PCRs. Data came from immunoSEQ multiplex PCR; TCRdb stores just in-frame clones and leaves some out. The table includes about 490,000 clones, about 78% detected once. The sequenced material came from PBMCs. The TCR was taken from a woman aged 35 to 49 in good health. Some clones in this sample may be carry-over from other donors' samples.

CDR3 loop: CASSYGESGANVLTF. The CDR3 DNA reads TGTGCCAGCAGTTACGGGGAATCTGGGGCCAACGTCCTGACTTTC. The chain has TRBV6-5 and TRBJ2-6; D unclear. Trimming shortened V by 2 bases and J by 1 base, and 6 bases separated the two germline ends. The CDR3 is made up of 15 amino acids. Looked up from germline, CDR1 is MNHEY and CDR2 is SVGAGI.